These 9 T cell receptor beta chains were sequenced from one sample in a study of blood T cell repertoires in COVID-19 (dated by TCRdb to about 2020). The protocol used for the library was the immunoSEQ multiplex PCR assay. TCRdb mirrors the immuneACCESS table, restricted to in-frame sequences. Some clones are absent from its copies; in checked studies, under half trace to an unresolved V gene, and the reason for the others is unknown. For this sample there are about 380,000 clones; 80% to 90% appear just once. The top ten clonotypes cover 0.95% to 1.5% of the sample. Specimen: peripheral blood. Source of these receptors: a man aged 35-49 years with acute or convalescent COVID-19.

This chain links TRBV30 with TRBJ2-7; a possible D gene is TRBD1 (6 bases). The CDR3 is 15 residues long. Per the germline V gene, CDR1 is GTSNPN and CDR2 is SVGIG (reference sequence). V shed 0 bases and J shed 2 bases, with 14 bases lying between them. The CDR3 spells CAWSVFYNRAYEQYF. CDR3 DNA sequence: TGTGCCTGGAGTGTGTTCTACAACAGGGCCTACGAGCAGTACTTC.

The V gene is TRBV12-3 or TRBV12-4, the J gene TRBJ2-1, with TRBD1 matching over 9 bases. This CDR3 has 13 residues. V shed 6 bases and J 8 bases; nucleotides not matched to a gene: 5. CDR3 sequence: CASRRNRGHEQFF. The CDR3, as DNA: TGTGCCAGCAGGAGAAACAGGGGGCATGAGCAGTTCTTC.

The gene calls are TRBV5-1 and TRBJ2-1; maybe TRBD1 (5 bases). Germline CDR1 and CDR2: SGHRS and YFSETQ. Trimming took 0 bases from V and 3 from J, leaving 7 bases between them. The CDR3 has 14 residues. This CDR3 is CASSLEGFYNEQFF. DNA for the CDR3: TGCGCCAGCAGCTTGGAGGGGTTCTACAATGAGCAGTTCTTC.

This clone showed up just once. The rearrangement links TRBV28 to TRBJ2-2, with 8 positions matching TRBD1. Losses at the gene ends were 7 bases for V and 2 bases for J; bases not matched to a gene: 9. The germline CDR1 and CDR2 sequences are MDHEN and SYDVKM. The CDR3 is 16 amino acids. In DNA form, the CDR3 reads TGTGCCAGCACCTCGTGGACAGGGATAAACACCGGGGAGCTGTTTTTT. This translates into CASTSWTGINTGELFF.

The V call is TRBV6-6, the J call TRBJ2-2; 8 bases map to TRBD2. This CDR3 is built from 14 residues. The V gene end was trimmed by 2 bases and the J gene end by 5 bases; junction bases not matched to a gene: 1. Germline CDR1 is MNHNY and CDR2 is SVGAGI (reference sequence). Here the CDR3 reads CASSYASGTGELFF. CDR3 DNA sequence: TGTGCCAGCAGTTACGCTAGCGGGACCGGGGAGCTGTTTTTT.

This chain uses TRBV9 with TRBJ2-7; TRBD2 matches 10 bases. Germline V gene lookup returns CDR1 SGDLS and CDR2 YYNGEE. CDR3 length: 15 residues. V was pared by 0 bases and J by 7 bases, with 7 bases of the junction left unmatched. CDR3 coding DNA: TGTGCCAGCAGCGTAGCCCTAGCGGGAGCGGGAGAGCAGTACTTC. It specifies CASSVALAGAGEQYF.

This clone has just one count. The chain combines TRBV12-3 or TRBV12-4 with TRBJ1-1; D is undetermined. Trimming took off 6 bases at V and 7 bases at J, with 9 bases between the two ends. The CDR3 is 11 amino acids. The CDR3 sequence: CASSSGIEAFF. The CDR3 DNA reads TGTGCCAGCAGCTCCGGGATTGAAGCTTTCTTT.

The chain employs TRBV9 and TRBJ2-1; D is possibly TRBD1 (6 bases). The V end lost 3 bases, the J end lost 8 bases, and 15 bases lay between the germline ends. CDR1 and CDR2 from the germline V gene are SGDLS and YYNGEE. CDR3 length: 14 residues. DNA of the CDR3: TGTGCCAGCAGCGAGGCGGCCGAGGGGGATGAGCAGTTCTTC. As protein: CASSEAAEGDEQFF.

The chain uses TRBV28 and TRBJ1-1; 9 bases align to TRBD1. This CDR3 contains 15 residues. CDR1 and CDR2 from the germline V gene are MDHEN and SYDVKM. J gave up 3 bases and V 4 bases, and 6 bases lay outside the gene matches. The CDR3 here is CASSSQTGGYTEAFF. The CDR3 nucleotides are TGTGCCAGCAGTTCTCAGACAGGGGGGTACACTGAAGCTTTCTTT. Variable domain in full (rest from reference TRBV28 and TRBJ1-1): DVKVTQSSRYLVKRTGEKVFLECVQDMDHENMFWYRQDPGLGLRLIYFSYDVKMKEKGDIPEGYSVSREKKERFSLILESASTNQTSMYLCASSSQTGGYTEAFFGQGTRLTVV.